The clone carrying this T cell receptor (beta chain) was detected only once. The data originate from a study of CD8+ T cells in alopecia areata. The authors extracted RNA and reverse transcribed it into cDNA as the sequencing template. Data came from immunoSEQ multiplex PCR; TCRdb stores just in-frame clones and leaves some out. The sample holds about 130,000 clones, roughly three fifths seen once. Between the trimmed V and J ends, which lost 6 bases and 1 base, there was a span of 12 bases. This CDR3 is built from 14 residues. Germline V gene lookup returns CDR1 LNHDA and CDR2 SQIVND (reference sequence).

This specimen consisted of CD4+ T cells sorted from blood, obtained at week 0. This clonotype was sampled from a human donor with alopecia areata. This rearrangement joins TRBV19 to TRBJ2-5; no clear D. The CDR3 is CASSLRQSQETQYF. Written as DNA, the CDR3 is TGTGCCAGTAGCCTGCGGCAGAGCCAAGAGACCCAGTACTTC.